This T cell receptor (beta chain) was observed in a study of OX40 agonist ivuxolimab in advanced cancers. About the research overall: The group had a mean age of around 60 years, ranged from about 23 to 85, and was 82.7% male. Three patients, one with hepatocellular carcinoma and two with cutaneous melanoma, achieved partial responses. Study-level findings and limits: Among expanded peripheral T cells, antigen specificity went undetermined.

With regard to this clone: Antigen: not known.

Trimming stripped 3 bases from V and 1 base from J, with 9 bases between. The CDR3 runs 15 residues. Germline CDR1 SNHLY, CDR2 FYNNEI. The assay was immunoSEQ multiplex PCR, and TCRdb's table has in-frame clones only and misses some. The sample contains 80,000 to 95,000 clones, about 81% of which appear only once. The source is an adult with an advanced solid tumor such as melanoma, head and neck, liver or kidney cancer. The sample consisted of CD4+ or CD8+ T cells sorted from blood, taken in a trial of the OX40 agonist ivuxolimab. This chain uses TRBV2 with TRBJ2-2; D not resolved. CDR3 sequence reads: CASSESPGNTGELFF. The CDR3 coding sequence is TGTGCCAGCAGTGAGAGTCCGGGGAACACCGGGGAGCTGTTTTTT. Full variable domain (remainder filled in from reference TRBV2 and TRBJ2-2): EPEVTQTPSHQVTQMGQEVILRCVPISNHLYFYWYRQILGQKVEFLVSFYNNEISEKSEIFDDQFSVERPDGSNFTLKIRSTKLEDSAMYFCASSESPGNTGELFFGEGSRLTVL.